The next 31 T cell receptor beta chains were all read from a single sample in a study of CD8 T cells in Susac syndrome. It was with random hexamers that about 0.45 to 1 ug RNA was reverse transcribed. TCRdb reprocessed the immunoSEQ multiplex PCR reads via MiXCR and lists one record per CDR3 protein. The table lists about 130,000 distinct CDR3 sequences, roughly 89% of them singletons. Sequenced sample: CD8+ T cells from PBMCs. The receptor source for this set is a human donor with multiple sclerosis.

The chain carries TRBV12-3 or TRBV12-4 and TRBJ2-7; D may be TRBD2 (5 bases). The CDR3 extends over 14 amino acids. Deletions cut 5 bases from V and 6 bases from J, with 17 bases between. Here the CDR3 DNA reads TGTGCCAGCAGTGCTTTAGCGTCCGTGGGCGAGCAGTACTTC. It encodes CASSALASVGEQYF.

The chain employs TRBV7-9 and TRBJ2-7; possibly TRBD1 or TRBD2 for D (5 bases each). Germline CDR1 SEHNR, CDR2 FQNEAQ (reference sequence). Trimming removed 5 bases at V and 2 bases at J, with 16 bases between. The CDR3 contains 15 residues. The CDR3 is CASSRPGTEAYEQYF. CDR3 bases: TGTGCCAGCAGCAGACCCGGGACCGAAGCCTACGAGCAGTACTTC.

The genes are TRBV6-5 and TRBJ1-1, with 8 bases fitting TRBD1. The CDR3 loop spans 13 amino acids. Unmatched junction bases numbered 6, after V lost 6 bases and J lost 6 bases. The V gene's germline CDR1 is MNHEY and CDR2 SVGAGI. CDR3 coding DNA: TGTGCCAGCAGCTTACAGGGGGGCGCTGAAGCTTTCTTT. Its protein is CASSLQGGAEAFF.

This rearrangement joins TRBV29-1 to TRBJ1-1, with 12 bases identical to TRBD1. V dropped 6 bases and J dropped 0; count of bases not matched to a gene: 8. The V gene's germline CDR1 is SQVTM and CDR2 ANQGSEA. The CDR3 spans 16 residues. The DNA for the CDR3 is TGCAGCGTGGCCGGGACAGGGGGCGGCCTGAACACTGAAGCTTTCTTT. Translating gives CSVAGTGGGLNTEAFF.

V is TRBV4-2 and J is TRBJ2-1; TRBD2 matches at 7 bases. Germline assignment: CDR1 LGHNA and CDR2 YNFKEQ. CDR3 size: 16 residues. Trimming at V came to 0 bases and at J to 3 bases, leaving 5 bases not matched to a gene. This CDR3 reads CASSQEAGTRYNEQFF. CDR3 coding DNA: TGTGCCAGCAGCCAAGAAGCGGGGACCCGCTACAATGAGCAGTTCTTC.

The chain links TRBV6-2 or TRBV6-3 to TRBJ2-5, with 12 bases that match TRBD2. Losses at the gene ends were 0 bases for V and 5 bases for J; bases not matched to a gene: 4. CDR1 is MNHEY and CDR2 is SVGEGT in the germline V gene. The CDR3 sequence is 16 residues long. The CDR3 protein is CASSYSTSGSPETQYF. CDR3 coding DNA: TGTGCCAGCAGTTACTCGACTAGCGGGAGCCCGGAGACCCAGTACTTC.

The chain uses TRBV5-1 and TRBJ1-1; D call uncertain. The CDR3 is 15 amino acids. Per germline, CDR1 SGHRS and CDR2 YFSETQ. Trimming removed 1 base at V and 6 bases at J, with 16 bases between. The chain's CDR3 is CASSLTLGHSSEAFF. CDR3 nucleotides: TGCGCCAGCAGCTTGACCCTCGGGCATAGCTCTGAAGCTTTCTTT.

This CDR3 is CASSPGVSGRVDEQYF. Written as DNA, the CDR3 is TGTGCCAGCTCACCGGGGGTGAGCGGGAGGGTCGACGAGCAGTACTTC. The chain joins TRBV18 to TRBJ2-7, with TRBD2 matching 10 bases. In germline, CDR1 is KGHSH, CDR2 LQKENI. The CDR3 loop spans 16 amino acids. J lost 5 bases, V lost 3 bases, and 10 bases had no gene match.

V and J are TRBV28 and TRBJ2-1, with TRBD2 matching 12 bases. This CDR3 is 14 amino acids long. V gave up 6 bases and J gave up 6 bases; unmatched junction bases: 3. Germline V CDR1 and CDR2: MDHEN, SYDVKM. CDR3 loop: CASRILAGGNEQFF. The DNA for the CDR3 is TGTGCCAGCAGAATACTAGCGGGAGGCAATGAGCAGTTCTTC. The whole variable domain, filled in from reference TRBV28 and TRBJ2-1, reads DVKVTQSSRYLVKRTGEKVFLECVQDMDHENMFWYRQDPGLGLRLIYFSYDVKMKEKGDIPEGYSVSREKKERFSLILESASTNQTSMYLCASRILAGGNEQFFGPGTRLTVL.

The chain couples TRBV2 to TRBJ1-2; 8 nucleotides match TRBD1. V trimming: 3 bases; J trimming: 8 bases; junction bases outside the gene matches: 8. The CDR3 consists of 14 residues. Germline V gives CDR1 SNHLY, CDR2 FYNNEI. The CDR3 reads CASSDPGQGEGYTF. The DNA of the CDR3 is TGTGCCAGCAGTGATCCCGGACAGGGAGAAGGCTACACCTTC.

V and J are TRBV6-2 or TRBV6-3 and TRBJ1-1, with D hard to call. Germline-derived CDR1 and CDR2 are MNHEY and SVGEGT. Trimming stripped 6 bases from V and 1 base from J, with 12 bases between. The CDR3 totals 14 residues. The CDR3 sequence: CASSPRSANTEAFF. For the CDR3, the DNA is TGTGCCAGCAGCCCTCGTTCCGCGAACACTGAAGCTTTCTTT.

The CDR3 sequence: CASSSGLVVEQYF. The CDR3, as DNA: TGTGCCAGCAGCTCGGGACTAGTAGTCGAGCAGTACTTC. The rearrangement joins TRBV11-2 to TRBJ2-7, with 8 bases identical to TRBD2. V shed 4 bases, J shed 6 bases, and the junction held 5 bases outside the gene matches. The germline V gene encodes CDR1 SGHAT and CDR2 FQNNGV. The CDR3 contains 13 residues.

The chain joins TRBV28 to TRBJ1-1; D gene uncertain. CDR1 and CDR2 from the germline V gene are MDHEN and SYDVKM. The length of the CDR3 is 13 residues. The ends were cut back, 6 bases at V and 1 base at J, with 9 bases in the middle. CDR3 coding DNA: TGTGCCAGCAGATTAGACGGGAACACTGAAGCTTTCTTT. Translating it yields CASRLDGNTEAFF.

In DNA form, the CDR3 reads TGTGCCACCAGCACGACAGGGGGGGGCTACACCTTC. It codes for CATSTTGGGYTF. The chain uses TRBV15 and TRBJ1-2; 9 bases agree with TRBD1. The CDR3 contains 12 residues. The trim removed 4 bases at V and 8 bases at J, leaving 2 bases unmatched. The germline gives CDR1 LNHNV, CDR2 YYDKDF (reference sequence). The full variable domain, with the rest looked up from reference TRBV15 and TRBJ1-2, is DAMVIQNPRYQVTQFGKPVTLSCSQTLNHNVMYWYQQKSSQAPKLLFHYYDKDFNNEADTPDNFQSRRPNTSFCFLDIRSPGLGDTAMYLCATSTTGGGYTFGSGTRLTVV.

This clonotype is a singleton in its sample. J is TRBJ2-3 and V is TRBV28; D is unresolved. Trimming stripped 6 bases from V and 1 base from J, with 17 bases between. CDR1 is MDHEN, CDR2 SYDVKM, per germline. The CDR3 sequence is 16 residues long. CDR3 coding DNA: TGTGCCAGCAGACCTTCCGGAAAGGGTCGCACAGATACGCAGTATTTT. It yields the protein CASRPSGKGRTDTQYF.

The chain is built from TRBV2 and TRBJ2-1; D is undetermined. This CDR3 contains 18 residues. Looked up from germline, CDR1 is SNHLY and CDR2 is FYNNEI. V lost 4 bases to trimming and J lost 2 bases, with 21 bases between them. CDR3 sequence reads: CASSAEDLNSWAYNEQFF. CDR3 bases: TGTGCCAGCAGTGCAGAAGACCTAAACAGTTGGGCCTACAATGAGCAGTTCTTC.

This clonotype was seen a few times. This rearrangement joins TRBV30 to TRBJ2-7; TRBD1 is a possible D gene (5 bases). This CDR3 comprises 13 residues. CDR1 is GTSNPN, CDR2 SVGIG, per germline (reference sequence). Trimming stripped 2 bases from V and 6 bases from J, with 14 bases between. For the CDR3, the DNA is TGTGCCTGGAGTCTGGCAGGGAACACCGAGCAGTACTTC. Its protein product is CAWSLAGNTEQYF.

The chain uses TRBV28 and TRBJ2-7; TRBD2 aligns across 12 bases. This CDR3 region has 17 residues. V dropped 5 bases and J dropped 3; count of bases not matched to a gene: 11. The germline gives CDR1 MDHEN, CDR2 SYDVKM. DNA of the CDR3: TGTGCCAGCAGTGGGGCGACTAGCGGGAGTTTATACTACGAGCAGTACTTC. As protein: CASSGATSGSLYYEQYF.

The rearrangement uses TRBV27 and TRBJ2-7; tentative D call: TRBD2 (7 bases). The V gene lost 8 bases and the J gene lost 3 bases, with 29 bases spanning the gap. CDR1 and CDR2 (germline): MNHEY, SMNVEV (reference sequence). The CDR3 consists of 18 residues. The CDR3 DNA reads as TGTGCCAGCGGTGTGGGGGCCCGGAGCGGGACGGGGATCTACGAGCAGTACTTC. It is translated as CASGVGARSGTGIYEQYF.

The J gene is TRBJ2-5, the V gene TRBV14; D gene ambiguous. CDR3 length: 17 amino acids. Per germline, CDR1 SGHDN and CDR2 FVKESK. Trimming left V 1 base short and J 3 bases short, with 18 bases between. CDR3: CASSQGLSRWGKETQYF. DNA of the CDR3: TGTGCCAGCAGCCAAGGGCTTTCTCGTTGGGGAAAAGAGACCCAGTACTTC.

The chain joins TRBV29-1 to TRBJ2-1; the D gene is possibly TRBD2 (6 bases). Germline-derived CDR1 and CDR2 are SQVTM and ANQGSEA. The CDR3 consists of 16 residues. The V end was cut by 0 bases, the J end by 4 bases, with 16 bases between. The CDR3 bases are TGCAGCGTTGAAGATCCCTCCCCGGGGGTTTACAATGAGCAGTTCTTC. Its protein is CSVEDPSPGVYNEQFF.

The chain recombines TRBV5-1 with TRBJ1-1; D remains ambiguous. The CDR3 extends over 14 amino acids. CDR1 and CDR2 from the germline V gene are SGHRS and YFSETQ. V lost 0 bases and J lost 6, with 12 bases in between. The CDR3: CASSLVIEGPEAFF. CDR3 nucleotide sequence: TGCGCCAGCAGCTTGGTGATTGAAGGACCTGAAGCTTTCTTT.

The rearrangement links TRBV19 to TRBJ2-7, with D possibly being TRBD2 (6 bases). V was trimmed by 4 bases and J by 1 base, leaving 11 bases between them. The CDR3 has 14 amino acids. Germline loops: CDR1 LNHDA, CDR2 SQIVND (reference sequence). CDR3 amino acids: CASSTRLDSYEQYF. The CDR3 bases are TGTGCCAGTAGTACACGACTAGATTCCTACGAGCAGTACTTC.

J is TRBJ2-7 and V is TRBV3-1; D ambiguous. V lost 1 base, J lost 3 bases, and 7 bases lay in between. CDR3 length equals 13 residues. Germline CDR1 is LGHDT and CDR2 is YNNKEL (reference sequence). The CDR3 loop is CASSQGGLYEQYF. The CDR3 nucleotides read TGTGCCAGCAGCCAAGGAGGCCTCTACGAGCAGTACTTC.

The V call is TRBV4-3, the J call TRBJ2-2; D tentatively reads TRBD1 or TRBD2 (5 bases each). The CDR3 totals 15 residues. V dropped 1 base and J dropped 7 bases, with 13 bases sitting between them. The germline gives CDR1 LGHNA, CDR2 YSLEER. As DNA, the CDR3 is TGCGCCAGCAGCCAAGGGCTCTGGGACGGCGGGGAGCTGTTTTTT. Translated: CASSQGLWDGGELFF.

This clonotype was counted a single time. CDR3: CSVEVRGTHNTGELFF. CDR3 bases: TGCAGCGTTGAAGTTAGAGGGACACATAACACCGGGGAGCTGTTTTTT. The V and J genes are TRBV29-1 and TRBJ2-2; the D gene is possibly TRBD1 (6 bases). The V gene lost 1 base and the J gene lost 2 bases, with 14 bases spanning the gap. There are 16 residues in the CDR3. CDR1 and CDR2 (germline): SQVTM, ANQGSEA.

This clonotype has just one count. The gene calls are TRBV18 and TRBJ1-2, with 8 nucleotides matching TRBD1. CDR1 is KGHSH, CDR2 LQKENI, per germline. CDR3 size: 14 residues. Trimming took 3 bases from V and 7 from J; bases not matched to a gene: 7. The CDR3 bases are TGTGCCAGCTCACCCGAGGACAGGGAAGCTGGCTACACCTTC. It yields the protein CASSPEDREAGYTF.

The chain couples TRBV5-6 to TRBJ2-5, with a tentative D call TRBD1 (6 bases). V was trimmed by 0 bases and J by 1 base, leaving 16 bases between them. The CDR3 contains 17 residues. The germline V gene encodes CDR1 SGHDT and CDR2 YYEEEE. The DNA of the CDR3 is TGTGCCAGCAGCTTGGCCGGGGCAGGGGATGTCCAAGAGACCCAGTACTTC. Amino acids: CASSLAGAGDVQETQYF.

This chain's CDR3 is CATSDFQALHWFF. The CDR3 DNA sequence: TGTGCCACCAGTGATTTTCAGGCCCTACACTGGTTCTTC. The gene calls are TRBV24-1 and TRBJ2-1; D is unclear. The CDR3 sequence is 13 residues long. The germline gives CDR1 KGHDR, CDR2 SFDVKD. The ends were cut back, 1 base at V and 15 bases at J, with 15 bases in the middle.

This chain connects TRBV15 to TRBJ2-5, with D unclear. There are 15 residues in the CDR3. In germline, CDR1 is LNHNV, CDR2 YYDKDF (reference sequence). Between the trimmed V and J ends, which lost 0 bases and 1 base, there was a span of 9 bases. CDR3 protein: CATSRDRSSQETQYF. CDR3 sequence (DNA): TGTGCCACCAGCAGAGATCGTTCCAGCCAAGAGACCCAGTACTTC.

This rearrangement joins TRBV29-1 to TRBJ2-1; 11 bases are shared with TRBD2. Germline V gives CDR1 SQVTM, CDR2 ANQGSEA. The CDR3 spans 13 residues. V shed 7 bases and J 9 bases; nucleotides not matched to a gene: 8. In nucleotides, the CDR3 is TGCAGCGCTTTAGCGGGAGGGCCTGGTGAGCAGTTCTTC. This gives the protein CSALAGGPGEQFF.